The sequence of this T cell receptor beta chain was determined in a study of siplizumab effects on memory and regulatory T cells. Study results and limitations: The authors could not assign a naive or memory phenotype to roughly 75-96% of proliferating CD4+ or CD8+ clones. There was no confirmation of the suppressive function of proliferating Tregs from siplizumab cultures. Tracing alloreactive clones into unstimulated subsets worked for only a minor fraction of them.

The assay covered 95,000 to 100,000 TCR templates per sample. The method was immunoSEQ multiplex PCR; TCRdb's version includes in-frame clones alone and lacks a portion of them. This table holds some 110,000 clones, about 93% found once. Note on this clone: Its specificity is unknown.

J lost 10 bases, V lost 2 bases, and 7 bases had no gene match. Germline V gene data show CDR1 as SGHVS and CDR2 as FNYEAQ. This CDR3 has 15 amino acids. The genes are TRBV7-6 and TRBJ1-6, with 8 nucleotides matching TRBD1. This TCR was sampled from a human donor in good health. The sequencing sample was made of CD4+ T cells sorted from blood. CDR3 sequence reads: CASSLTQGALSPLHF. The CDR3 DNA sequence: TGTGCCAGCAGCTTAACGCAGGGGGCGTTATCACCCCTCCACTTT.